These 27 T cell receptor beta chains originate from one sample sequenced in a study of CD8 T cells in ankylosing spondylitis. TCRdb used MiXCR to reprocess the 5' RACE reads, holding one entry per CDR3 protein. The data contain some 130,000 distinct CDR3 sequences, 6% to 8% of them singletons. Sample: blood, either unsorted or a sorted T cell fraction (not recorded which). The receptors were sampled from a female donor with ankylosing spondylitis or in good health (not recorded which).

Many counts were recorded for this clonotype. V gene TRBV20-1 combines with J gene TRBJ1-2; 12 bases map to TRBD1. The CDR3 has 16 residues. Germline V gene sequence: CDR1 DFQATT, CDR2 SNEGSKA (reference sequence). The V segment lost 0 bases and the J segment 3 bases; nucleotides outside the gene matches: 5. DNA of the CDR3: TGCAGTGCTAGAGATTGGGGACAGGGGGCGGACTATGGCTACACCTTC. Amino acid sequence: CSARDWGQGADYGYTF.

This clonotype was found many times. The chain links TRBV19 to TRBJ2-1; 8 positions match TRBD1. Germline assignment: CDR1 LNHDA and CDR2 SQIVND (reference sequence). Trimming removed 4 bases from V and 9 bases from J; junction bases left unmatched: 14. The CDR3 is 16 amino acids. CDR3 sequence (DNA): TGTGCCAGTAGTAGGCTTAGGGGGCAGGGGGCACGTGAGCAGTTCTTC. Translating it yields CASSRLRGQGAREQFF.

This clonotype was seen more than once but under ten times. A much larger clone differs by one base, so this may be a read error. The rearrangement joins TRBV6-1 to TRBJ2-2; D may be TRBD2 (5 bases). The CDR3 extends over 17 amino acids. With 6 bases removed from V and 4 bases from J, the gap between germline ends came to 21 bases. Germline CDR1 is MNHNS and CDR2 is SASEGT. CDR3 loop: CASSAGHSVDRTGELFF. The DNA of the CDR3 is TGTGCCAGCAGCGCCGGTCATAGCGTGGACCGCACCGGGGAGCTGTTTTTT.

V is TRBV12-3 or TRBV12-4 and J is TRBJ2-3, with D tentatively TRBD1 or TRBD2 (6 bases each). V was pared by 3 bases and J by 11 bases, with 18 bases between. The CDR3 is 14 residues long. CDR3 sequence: CASSFGGTYSGQYF. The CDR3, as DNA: TGTGCCAGCAGTTTCGGAGGGACATACAGTGGGCAGTATTTT.

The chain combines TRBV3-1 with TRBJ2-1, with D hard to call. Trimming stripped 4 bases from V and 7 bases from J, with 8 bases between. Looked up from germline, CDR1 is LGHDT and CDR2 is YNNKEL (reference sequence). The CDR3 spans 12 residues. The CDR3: CASSPPGNEQFF. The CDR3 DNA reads TGTGCCAGCAGCCCCCCTGGGAATGAGCAGTTCTTC.

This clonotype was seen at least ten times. The CDR3 sequence: CASSPVSTGGYGYTF. CDR3 bases: TGCGCCAGCAGCCCAGTCTCGACAGGGGGCTATGGCTACACCTTC. The J gene is TRBJ1-2, the V gene TRBV5-1, with TRBD1 identical over 9 bases. In germline, CDR1 is SGHRS, CDR2 YFSETQ. V was clipped by 4 bases and J by 4 bases; unmatched bases: 8. This CDR3 has 15 amino acids.

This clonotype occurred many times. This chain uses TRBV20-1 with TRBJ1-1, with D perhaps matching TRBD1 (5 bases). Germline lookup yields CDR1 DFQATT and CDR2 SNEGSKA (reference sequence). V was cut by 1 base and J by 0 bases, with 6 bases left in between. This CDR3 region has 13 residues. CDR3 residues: CSARGRVNTEAFF. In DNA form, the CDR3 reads TGCAGTGCTAGAGGCAGGGTGAACACTGAAGCTTTCTTT.

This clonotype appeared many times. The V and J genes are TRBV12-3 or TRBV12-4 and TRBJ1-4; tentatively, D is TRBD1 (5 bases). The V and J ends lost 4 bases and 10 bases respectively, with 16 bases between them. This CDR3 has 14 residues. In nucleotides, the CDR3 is TGTGCCAGCAGTTCCGACGGGGGGGATGGAAAACTGTTTTTT. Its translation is CASSSDGGDGKLFF.

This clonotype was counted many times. The CDR3: CASTTMHIEQYF. The CDR3 DNA sequence: TGTGCCAGCACCACCATGCACATCGAGCAGTACTTC. The gene calls are TRBV7-8 and TRBJ2-7; D is undetermined. Trimming took 7 bases from V and 6 from J, leaving 13 bases between them. This CDR3 comprises 12 residues. Germline CDR1 is SGHVS and CDR2 is FQNEAQ.

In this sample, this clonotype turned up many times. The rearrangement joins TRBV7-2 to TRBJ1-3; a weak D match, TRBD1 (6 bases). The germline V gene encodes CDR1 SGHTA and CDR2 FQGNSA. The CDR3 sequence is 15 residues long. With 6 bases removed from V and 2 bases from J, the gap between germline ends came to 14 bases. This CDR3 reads CASRDDNRAGNTIYF. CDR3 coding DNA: TGTGCCAGCAGGGACGATAACAGGGCTGGAAACACCATATATTTT.

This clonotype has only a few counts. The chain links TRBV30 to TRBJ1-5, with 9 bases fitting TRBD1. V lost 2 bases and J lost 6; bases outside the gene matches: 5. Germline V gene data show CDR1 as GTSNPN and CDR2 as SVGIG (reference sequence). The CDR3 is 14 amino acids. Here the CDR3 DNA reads TGTGCCTGGAGTTCGGGACAGGGTTTTCAGCCCCAGCATTTT. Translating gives CAWSSGQGFQPQHF.

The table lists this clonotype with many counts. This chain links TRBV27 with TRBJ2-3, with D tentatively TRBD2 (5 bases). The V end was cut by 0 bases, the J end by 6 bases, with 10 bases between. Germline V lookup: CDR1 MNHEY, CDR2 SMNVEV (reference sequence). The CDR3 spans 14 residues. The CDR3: CASSLSDYPDTQYF. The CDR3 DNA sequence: TGTGCCAGCAGTTTATCCGACTACCCCGATACGCAGTATTTT.

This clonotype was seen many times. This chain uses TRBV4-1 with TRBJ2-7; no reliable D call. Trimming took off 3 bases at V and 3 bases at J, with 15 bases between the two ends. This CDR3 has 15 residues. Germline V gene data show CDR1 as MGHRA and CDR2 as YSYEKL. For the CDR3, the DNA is TGCGCCAGCAGCCACCCGGGCATTGCCTTCTACGAGCAGTACTTC. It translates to CASSHPGIAFYEQYF.

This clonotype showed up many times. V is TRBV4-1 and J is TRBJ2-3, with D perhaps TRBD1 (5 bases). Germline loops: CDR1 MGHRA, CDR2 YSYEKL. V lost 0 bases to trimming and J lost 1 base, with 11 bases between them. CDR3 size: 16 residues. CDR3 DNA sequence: TGCGCCAGCAGCCAAGATTCCAGGGATGGCACAGATACGCAGTATTTT. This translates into CASSQDSRDGTDTQYF.

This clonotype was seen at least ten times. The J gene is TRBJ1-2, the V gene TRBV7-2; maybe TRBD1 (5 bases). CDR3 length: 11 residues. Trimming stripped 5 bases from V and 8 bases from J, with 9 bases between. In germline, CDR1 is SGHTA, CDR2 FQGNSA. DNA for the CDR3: TGTGCCAGCAGCCCAGGGTTCGGCTACACCTTC. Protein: CASSPGFGYTF.

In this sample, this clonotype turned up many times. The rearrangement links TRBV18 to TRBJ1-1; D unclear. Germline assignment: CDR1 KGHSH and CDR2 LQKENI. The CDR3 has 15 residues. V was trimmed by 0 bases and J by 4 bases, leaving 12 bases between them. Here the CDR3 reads CASSPPSSRRTEAFF. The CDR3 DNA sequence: TGTGCCAGCTCACCACCATCCAGCAGGCGCACTGAAGCTTTCTTT. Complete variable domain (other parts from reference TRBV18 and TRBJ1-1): NAGVMQNPRHLVRRRGQEARLRCSPMKGHSHVYWYRQLPEEGLKFMVYLQKENIIDESGMPKERFSAEFPKEGPSILRIQQVVRGDSAAYFCASSPPSSRRTEAFFGQGTRLTVV.

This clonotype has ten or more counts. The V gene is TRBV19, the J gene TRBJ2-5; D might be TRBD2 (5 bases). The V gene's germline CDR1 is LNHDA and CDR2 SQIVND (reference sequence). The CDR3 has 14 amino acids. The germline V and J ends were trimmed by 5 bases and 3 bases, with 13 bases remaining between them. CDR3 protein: CASSPWTGEETQYF. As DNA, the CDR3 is TGTGCCAGTAGTCCCTGGACTGGGGAAGAGACCCAGTACTTC. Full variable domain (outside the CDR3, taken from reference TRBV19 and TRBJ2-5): DGGITQSPKYLFRKEGQNVTLSCEQNLNHDAMYWYRQDPGQGLRLIYYSQIVNDFQKGDIAEGYSVSREKKESFPLTVTSAQKNPTAFYLCASSPWTGEETQYFGPGTRLLVL.

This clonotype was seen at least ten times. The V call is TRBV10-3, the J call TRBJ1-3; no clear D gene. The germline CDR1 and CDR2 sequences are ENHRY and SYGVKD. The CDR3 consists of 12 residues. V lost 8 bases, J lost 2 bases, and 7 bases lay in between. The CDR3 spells CAIEDTGNTIYF. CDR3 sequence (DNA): TGTGCCATCGAAGACACTGGAAACACCATATATTTT.

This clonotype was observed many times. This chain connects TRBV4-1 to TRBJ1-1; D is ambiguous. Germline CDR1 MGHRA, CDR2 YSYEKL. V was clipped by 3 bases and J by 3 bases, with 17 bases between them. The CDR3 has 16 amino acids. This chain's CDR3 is CASSQVYGLLDTEAFF. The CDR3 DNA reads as TGCGCCAGCAGCCAGGTGTATGGATTACTTGACACTGAAGCTTTCTTT.

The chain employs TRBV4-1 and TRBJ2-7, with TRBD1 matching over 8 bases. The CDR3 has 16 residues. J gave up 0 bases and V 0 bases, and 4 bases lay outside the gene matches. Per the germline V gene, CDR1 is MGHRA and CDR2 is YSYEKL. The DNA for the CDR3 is TGCGCCAGCAGCCAAGATCCCAGGGGGCTCTCCTACGAGCAGTACTTC. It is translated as CASSQDPRGLSYEQYF.

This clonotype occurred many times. CDR3 bases: TGTGCCAGCAGGCGGGGGACAGGGAACAATGAGCAGTTCTTC. The encoded protein is CASRRGTGNNEQFF. V usage is TRBV6-2 or TRBV6-3 and J usage is TRBJ2-1; 9 bases match TRBD1. Trimming removed 6 bases from V and 5 bases from J; junction bases left unmatched: 5. Germline V lookup: CDR1 MNHEY, CDR2 SVGEGT. This CDR3 is built from 14 residues.

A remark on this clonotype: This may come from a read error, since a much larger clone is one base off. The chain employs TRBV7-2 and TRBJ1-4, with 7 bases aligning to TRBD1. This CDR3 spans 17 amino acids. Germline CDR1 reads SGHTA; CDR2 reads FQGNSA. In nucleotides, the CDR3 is TGTGCCAGCAGCCAAACTCCGCCGGGACAGATTAATGAAATACTGTTTTTT. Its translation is CASSQTPPGQINEILFF.

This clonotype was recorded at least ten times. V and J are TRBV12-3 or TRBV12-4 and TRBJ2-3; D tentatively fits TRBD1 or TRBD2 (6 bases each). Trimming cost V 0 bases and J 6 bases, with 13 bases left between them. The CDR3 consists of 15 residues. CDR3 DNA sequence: TGTGCCAGCAGTTTAGCGGGGGGCCTTTCGGATACGCAGTATTTT. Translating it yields CASSLAGGLSDTQYF.

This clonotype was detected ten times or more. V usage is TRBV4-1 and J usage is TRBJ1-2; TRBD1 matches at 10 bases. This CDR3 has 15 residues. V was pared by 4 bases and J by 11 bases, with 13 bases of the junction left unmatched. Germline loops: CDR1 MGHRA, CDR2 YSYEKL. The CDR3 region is CASSLGTGEPAGYTF. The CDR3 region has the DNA TGCGCCAGCAGCCTTGGGACAGGGGAGCCGGCGGGTTACACCTTC.

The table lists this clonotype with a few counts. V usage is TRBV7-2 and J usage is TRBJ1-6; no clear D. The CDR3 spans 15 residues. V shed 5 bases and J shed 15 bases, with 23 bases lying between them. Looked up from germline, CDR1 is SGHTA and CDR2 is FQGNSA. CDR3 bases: TGTGCCAGCAGCGTCACGGTGTGGGGAAGTGGTTACCTCCACTTT. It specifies CASSVTVWGSGYLHF.

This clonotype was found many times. The CDR3 here is CASSIRTGREQYF. The CDR3 nucleotides are TGCGCCAGCAGCATACGGACAGGGCGGGAGCAGTACTTC. This chain links TRBV5-1 with TRBJ2-7; 8 nucleotides align to TRBD1. This CDR3 contains 13 residues. Germline CDR1 reads SGHRS; CDR2 reads YFSETQ. The V gene end was trimmed by 4 bases and the J gene end by 7 bases; junction bases not matched to a gene: 7.

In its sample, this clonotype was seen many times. CDR3 protein: CATSKTTGQGDTEAFF. The CDR3 DNA sequence: TGTGCCACCAGCAAAACTACGGGACAGGGGGACACTGAAGCTTTCTTT. The rearrangement joins TRBV15 to TRBJ1-1; 11 bases map to TRBD1. The length of the CDR3 is 16 residues. Unmatched junction bases numbered 7, after V lost 4 bases and J lost 3 bases. The V gene's germline CDR1 is LNHNV and CDR2 YYDKDF (reference sequence).